This T cell receptor beta chain was identified during a study of control samples from healthy donors and cancer patients (TCRdb year 2020). There are 15 amino acids in the CDR3, from cysteine to phenylalanine inclusive. The read is trimmed to its CDR3 DNA, 45 bases read in frame from base 1. Via the germline V gene (reference sequence), CDR1 is SEHNR and CDR2 FQNEAQ. Trimming removed 3 bases from V and 3 bases from J; the gene matches leave 5 bases unexplained. The library was generated by the immunoSEQ multiplex PCR assay. TCRdb limited this immuneACCESS table to in-frame rearrangements with V and J called. A share of clones is missing; checked studies link under half to unresolved V genes, and the rest is unexplained. This sample holds approximately 170,000 clones; 85% to 95% were observed only once. About 4% of the sample is in the top ten clones. A note on this clone: The antigen it recognizes is unknown. No base quality information exists; no much larger clone differs at one position.

Sequencing was performed on blood. The sequence was obtained from an older woman in good health. The sequence joins TRBV7-9 to TRBJ1-2, with TRBD1 identical over 9 junction bases. The CDR3 protein is CASSLGQGADYGYTF. Here is the DNA: TGTGCCAGCAGCTTGGGACAGGGTGCGGACTATGGCTACACCTTC.